These T cell receptor beta chains were read from a single sample in a study of blood T cell repertoires in COVID-19. Using immunoSEQ multiplex PCR, the repertoire was profiled, and TCRdb retains in-frame clones only, with some absent. The data contain over 400,000 clones, 80% to 90% of them seen just once; the ten biggest clones take up 3.2%. Sequencing used peripheral blood. The receptor source for this set is a human donor in a cohort sampled during active COVID-19. Both conserved end residues are part of each CDR3.

v_call | cdr3_aa
TRBV7-2 | CASSLALVTDTQYF
TRBV27 | CASSPLPGQIYEQYF
TRBV19 | CATTGQGYEQYF
TRBV7-2 | CASSRDRGQETQYF
TRBV5-1 | CASSLGAGSDNQPQHF
TRBV12-3/TRBV12-4 | CASSQGLSETQYF
TRBV2 | CASSGTTNTEAFF
TRBV11-2 | CASSFMESPLHF
TRBV29-1 | CSVEGLAGKNGYGYTF
TRBV7-2 | CASSLETGYEKLFF
TRBV5-4 | CASSPLGLAGDGANVLTF
TRBV9 | CASSARWWTYEQYF
TRBV2 | CASRRTGSDTQYF
TRBV6-4 | CASSDRTSGDYNEQFF
TRBV5-1 | CASSTLGGGTYEQYF
TRBV19 | CASRDPTDWADTQYF
TRBV19 | CASSPLAGVQETQYF
TRBV14 | CASTLQGRPDTQYF
TRBV6-6 | CASSFPRGLKETQYF
TRBV5-1 | CASSRQAGSYEQYF
TRBV5-1 | CASSLGPGLAGFSNEQYF
TRBV19 | CASRRQDLMNTEAFF
TRBV30 | CAWSVDAVRYNEQFF
TRBV20-1 | CSASGDRGLYEQYF
TRBV5-1 | CASSLTRADTQYF
TRBV4-3 | CASSQVVGPYGNKNIQYF
TRBV28 | CASSYRWNEQFF
TRBV10-3 | CAIAGAGGYTF
TRBV2 | CASSEFRDIREQYF
TRBV7-9 | CASSLEAGKGTQYF
TRBV5-5 | CASSRWTVANTEAFF
TRBV5-4 | CASSLTGDSNQPQHF
TRBV30 | CAWSTGQSNEKLFF
TRBV29-1 | CSVDSGYYGYTF
TRBV12-5 | CASGMRLAGELFF
TRBV5-4 | CASSTRTGGNTEAFF
TRBV18 | CASSIISYEQYF
TRBV19 | CASSIGGNQETQYF
TRBV24-1 | CATSDAGVGTGGEQFF
TRBV19 | CASTSSAFSTDTQYF
TRBV5-1 | CASSPRLAGAYNEQFF
TRBV2 | CAISGTTGYNEQFF
TRBV7-8 | CASSLTGNSGNTIYF
TRBV28 | CASRRTSGRLSTDTQYF
TRBV2 | CASSEDRVGGYTF
TRBV7-2 | CASNLGGSGELFF
TRBV7-2 | CASTVSSLGTDTQYF
TRBV3-1/TRBV3-2 | CASSRGGGRGNEQYF
TRBV18 | CASSPFSSGQGVTDTQYF
TRBV29-1 | CSVECRKGQLYQETQYF
TRBV7-2 | CASSLAAGGLDTQYF
TRBV4-2 | CASSPRTSGRGGELFF
TRBV13 | CASRETGSGHEQYF
TRBV7-2 | CASSLLGNTGELFF
TRBV5-1 | CASSLIGTDTGELFF
TRBV19 | CASSDRETEAFF
TRBV5-6 | CASSLEGSRTQPQHF
TRBV5-4 | CASSPGTSGRTGELFF
TRBV6-5 | CASSTGWNTGELFF